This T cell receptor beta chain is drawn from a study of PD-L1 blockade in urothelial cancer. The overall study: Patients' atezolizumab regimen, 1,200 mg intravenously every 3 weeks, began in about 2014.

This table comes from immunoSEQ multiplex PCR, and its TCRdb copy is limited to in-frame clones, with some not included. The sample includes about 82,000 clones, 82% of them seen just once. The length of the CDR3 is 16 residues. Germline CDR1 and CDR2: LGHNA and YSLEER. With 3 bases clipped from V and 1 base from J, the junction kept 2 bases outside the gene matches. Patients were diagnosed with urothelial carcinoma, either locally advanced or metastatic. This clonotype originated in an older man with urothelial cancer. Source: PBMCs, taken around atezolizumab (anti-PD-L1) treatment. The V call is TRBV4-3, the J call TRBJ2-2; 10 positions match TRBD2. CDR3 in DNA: TGCGCCAGCAGCCAGGTAGCGGGGGGGAACACCGGGGAGCTGTTTTTT. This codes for CASSQVAGGNTGELFF.